This T cell receptor (beta chain) was recorded in a study of blood T cell repertoires in COVID-19. Study in general: Sites in the United States, Italy and Spain provided acute and convalescent COVID-19 samples.

Sequencing was performed with immunoSEQ multiplex PCR; in TCRdb, only in-frame clones are kept and a portion is missing. The table records under 150,000 clones, around four fifths of them present only once. Concerning this clone itself: This specimen includes other DNA sequences encoding the same CDR3.

CDR1 is LGHDT, CDR2 YNNKEL, per germline (reference sequence). This CDR3 is 13 amino acids long. V lost 3 bases and J 7 bases, leaving 10 bases between the germline ends. The sample consisted of peripheral blood. The clonotype originates from a human donor in a cohort sampled during active COVID-19. The chain is built from TRBV3-1 (or the pseudogene TRBV3-2) and TRBJ1-5; a weak D match, TRBD1 (5 bases). CDR3 DNA sequence: TGTGCCAGCAGCCAGGGGGGAGGGCAGCCCCAGCATTTT. It specifies CASSQGGGQPQHF.